The sequence of this TCR beta chain was determined in a study of blood T cells in healthy people across ages. The overall study: Capturing about one barcoded beta molecule per two T cells was achieved by template switching. Overall study results and limits: Aged donors had fewer naive CD4+ cells and lower diversity than long-lived donors.

Next came a second PCR, run for about 7 to 12 cycles, which used a sample-barcoded 5' primer along with a J-beta primer mix. MiXCR was run by TCRdb on the 5' RACE reads, yielding one entry per CDR3 protein. The data contain 1,500,000 or so distinct CDR3 sequences, approximately 42% of them singletons. This clonotype was seen a handful of times. Antigen unknown. The receptor was derived from a woman aged 18-29 years in good health. The sequencing input was blood.

CDR3 DNA sequence: TGTGCCAGCAGCCAAGGGTCTAGCGGGAGGGTCAATGAGCAGTTCTTC. Translating gives CASSQGSSGRVNEQFF. The chain links TRBV4-2 to TRBJ2-1; 12 bases match TRBD2. The CDR3 runs to 16 residues. V lost 1 base to trimming and J lost 6 bases; unmatched junction nucleotides: 4. Germline V CDR1 and CDR2: LGHNA, YNFKEQ.